This T cell receptor beta chain stems from a study of cytomegalovirus exposure and HLA in healthy donors. This CDR3 region has 14 residues. CDR1 is SGDLS, CDR2 YYNGEE, per germline. Trimming took 3 bases from V and 4 from J, leaving 10 bases between them. The PCR contained 60 Vbeta and 13 Jbeta primers. TCRdb keeps only in-frame clones here, not all; method: immunoSEQ multiplex PCR. The sample shows more than 130,000 clones, 55% to 80% of them seen only once. This clone appeared a few times. Sequenced material: PBMCs. The J gene is TRBJ2-2, the V gene TRBV9; possible D gene TRBD2, 5 bases. This clonotype was sampled from a human donor in good health. CDR3 in DNA: TGTGCCAGCAGCGCTAGCCACACCACCGGGGAGCTGTTTTTT. Protein product: CASSASHTTGELFF.